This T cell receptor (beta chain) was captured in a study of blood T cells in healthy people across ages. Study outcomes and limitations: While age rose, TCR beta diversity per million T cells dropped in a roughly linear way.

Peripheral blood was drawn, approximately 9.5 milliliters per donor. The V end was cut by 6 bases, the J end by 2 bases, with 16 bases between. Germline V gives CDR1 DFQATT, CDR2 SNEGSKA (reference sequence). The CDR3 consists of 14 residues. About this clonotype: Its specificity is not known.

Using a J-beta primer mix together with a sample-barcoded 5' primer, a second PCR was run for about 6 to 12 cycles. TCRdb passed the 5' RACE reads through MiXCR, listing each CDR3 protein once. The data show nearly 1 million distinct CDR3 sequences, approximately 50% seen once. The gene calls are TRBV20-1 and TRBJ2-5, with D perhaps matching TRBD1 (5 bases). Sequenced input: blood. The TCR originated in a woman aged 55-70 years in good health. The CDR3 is CSAQRPDIQETQYF. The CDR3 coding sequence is TGCAGTGCCCAGAGACCGGACATACAAGAGACCCAGTACTTC.